This TCR beta chain was captured by sequencing in a study of cytomegalovirus exposure and HLA in healthy donors. Findings and limits, study-wide: Reports state that TCR beta sequences accurately predicted most subjects' HLA-A and HLA-B alleles. The authors considered a cluster of highly shared sequence variants likely to be a sequencing artifact.

About this clone: As yet, its antigen is unknown.

For the donor in question, CMV serostatus went unrecorded. Primers: 60 Vbeta forward and 13 Jbeta reverse. Authors' data handling: Around 80 million unique TCR beta chains, roughly 11 million of them shared, were counted by a later analysis. Only in-frame clones appear in the TCRdb table, and some are missing; sequencing was by immunoSEQ multiplex PCR. V, J and clone size were drawn from that table, and D and trimming were deduced from the DNA. The table records about 140,000 clones, approximately 70% of them present only once. The V end lost 2 bases, the J end lost 8 bases, and 18 bases lay between the germline ends. The CDR3 is 14 residues long. Germline CDR1 SQVTM, CDR2 ANQGSEA.

This TCR derives from a human donor in good health. Material for sequencing was PBMCs. The gene calls are TRBV29-1 and TRBJ2-5; D is possibly TRBD2 (5 bases). CDR3 region: CSVESPNLRGTQYF. In DNA form, the CDR3 reads TGCAGCGTTGAATCACCCAATTTACGGGGTACCCAGTACTTC.